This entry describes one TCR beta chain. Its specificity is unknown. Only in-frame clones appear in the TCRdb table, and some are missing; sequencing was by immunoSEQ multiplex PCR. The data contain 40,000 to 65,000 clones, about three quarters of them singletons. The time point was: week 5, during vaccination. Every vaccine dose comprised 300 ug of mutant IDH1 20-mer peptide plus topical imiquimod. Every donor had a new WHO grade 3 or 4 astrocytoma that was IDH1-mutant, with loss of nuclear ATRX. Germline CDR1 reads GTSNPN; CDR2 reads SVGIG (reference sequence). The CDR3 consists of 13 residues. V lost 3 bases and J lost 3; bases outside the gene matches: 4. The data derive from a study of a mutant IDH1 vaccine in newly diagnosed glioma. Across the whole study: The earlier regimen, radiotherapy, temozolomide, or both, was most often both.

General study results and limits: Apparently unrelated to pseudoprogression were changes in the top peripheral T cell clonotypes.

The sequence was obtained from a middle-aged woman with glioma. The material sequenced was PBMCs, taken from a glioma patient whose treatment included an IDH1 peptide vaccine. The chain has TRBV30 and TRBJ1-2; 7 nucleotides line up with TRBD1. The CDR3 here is CAWSTGDYYGYTF. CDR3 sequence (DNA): TGTGCCTGGAGCACAGGGGATTACTATGGCTACACCTTC. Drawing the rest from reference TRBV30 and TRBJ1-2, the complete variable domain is SQTIHQWPATLVQPVGSPLSLECTVEGTSNPNLYWYRQAAGRGLQLLFYSVGIGQISSEVPQNLSASRPQDRQFILSSKKLLLSDSGFYLCAWSTGDYYGYTFGSGTRLTVV.